One and the same sample provided the 29 T cell receptor beta chains below, sequenced in a study of blood T cell repertoires in COVID-19. TCRdb's table, derived via immunoSEQ multiplex PCR, lists solely in-frame clones and lacks some. The sample contains some 150,000 clones, more than 75% of which appear only once. Sequencing was carried out using peripheral blood. The receptors originated from an older woman with COVID-19, enrolled during active disease.

V gene TRBV6-8 combines with J gene TRBJ2-5, with TRBD1 matching 10 bases. From germline, CDR1 is MNHGY and CDR2 SAAAGT. This CDR3 has 14 amino acids. V lost 2 bases, J lost 5 bases, and 2 bases stayed unmatched. This chain's CDR3 is CASSYKDRGETQYF. For the CDR3, the DNA is TGTGCCAGCAGTTACAAGGACAGGGGGGAGACCCAGTACTTC.

The rearrangement links TRBV5-1 to TRBJ2-2; TRBD1 matches 9 bases. The CDR3 covers 14 residues. The V segment lost 5 bases and the J segment 4 bases; nucleotides outside the gene matches: 3. Germline loops: CDR1 SGHRS, CDR2 YFSETQ. Here the CDR3 reads CASRGQGSTGELFF. The DNA of the CDR3 is TGCGCCAGCAGAGGACAGGGGAGCACCGGGGAGCTGTTTTTT.

This chain joins TRBV24-1 and TRBJ2-5, with TRBD1 matching over 8 bases. V shed 5 bases and J 4 bases; nucleotides not matched to a gene: 11. Germline V gives CDR1 KGHDR, CDR2 SFDVKD. The CDR3 has 16 residues. In DNA form, the CDR3 reads TGTGCCACCAGTGGCCCCTCAGGGGGCTCGACAGAGACCCAGTACTTC. Its translation: CATSGPSGGSTETQYF.

The rearrangement uses TRBV4-1 and TRBJ2-1; D not certain. The V and J ends lost 0 bases and 0 bases respectively, with 6 bases between them. This CDR3 has 15 amino acids. Germline values: CDR1 MGHRA, CDR2 YSYEKL. CDR3: CASSQDWSSYNEQFF. The CDR3 region has the DNA TGCGCCAGCAGCCAAGACTGGAGCTCCTACAATGAGCAGTTCTTC.

CDR3 protein: CASSPRDRAFEQYF. Here the CDR3 DNA reads TGTGCCAGCAGCCCCCGGGACAGGGCATTCGAGCAGTACTTC. The chain carries TRBV5-8 and TRBJ2-7; the match to TRBD1 covers 9 bases. The trim removed 4 bases at V and 6 bases at J, leaving 8 bases unmatched. Germline V CDR1 and CDR2: SGHTS, YDEGEE. This CDR3 contains 14 residues.

This chain joins TRBV27 and TRBJ1-5; TRBD1 matches at 7 bases. The V and J ends lost 6 bases and 2 bases, in that order; junction bases with no gene match: 10. This CDR3 contains 16 residues. CDR1 and CDR2 from the germline V gene are MNHEY and SMNVEV (reference sequence). This CDR3 is CASSPRTGGGNQPQHF. The CDR3 DNA follows: TGTGCCAGCAGCCCCAGGACAGGTGGGGGCAATCAGCCCCAGCATTTT.

The genes are TRBV28 and TRBJ1-4, with TRBD1 matching 9 bases. CDR3 length: 15 residues. Trimming took 2 bases from V and 5 from J; bases not matched to a gene: 3. CDR1 and CDR2 (germline): MDHEN, SYDVKM. CDR3: CASSLPTGGNEKLFF. The CDR3 region has the DNA TGTGCCAGCAGTTTACCGACAGGGGGAAATGAAAAACTGTTTTTT.

The CDR3 region is CASSLTVTSQYGYTF. DNA of the CDR3: TGTGCCAGCAGCTTAACGGTGACAAGCCAGTACGGCTACACCTTC. V gene TRBV7-9 combines with J gene TRBJ1-2; D is unresolved. Trimming took off 2 bases at V and 8 bases at J, with 18 bases between the two ends. This CDR3 has 15 residues. Germline V CDR1 and CDR2: SEHNR, FQNEAQ (reference sequence).

Details on this clone: In the same sample, other DNA sequences code for this CDR3. The rearrangement uses TRBV7-2 and TRBJ1-3; TRBD1 is a possible D gene (6 bases). There are 17 residues in the CDR3. CDR1 SGHTA and CDR2 FQGNSA come from the germline V gene. Trimming stripped 4 bases from V and 0 bases from J, with 16 bases between. This CDR3 reads CASSSLPDRHSGNTIYF. The CDR3 nucleotides read TGTGCCAGCAGCTCATTACCGGACAGACACTCTGGAAACACCATATATTTT.

The chain couples TRBV25-1 to TRBJ1-6; D possibly corresponds to TRBD1 (5 bases). The CDR3 loop spans 14 amino acids. Per the germline V gene, CDR1 is MGHDK and CDR2 is SYGVNS. V lost 6 bases, J lost 7 bases, and 13 bases lay in between. For the CDR3, the DNA is TGTGCCAGCAGCGGGGGGGGGTGGAATTCACCCCTCCACTTT. Translating gives CASSGGGWNSPLHF.

The V call is TRBV6-5, the J call TRBJ1-3, with D maybe TRBD1 (6 bases). Germline assignment: CDR1 MNHEY and CDR2 SVGAGI. This CDR3 contains 15 residues. V was pared by 7 bases and J by 0 bases, with 13 bases between. The CDR3 here is CASNVDRNSGNTIYF. CDR3 DNA sequence: TGTGCCAGCAACGTTGACAGGAACTCTGGAAACACCATATATTTT.

J is TRBJ2-3 and V is TRBV28; 11 bases line up with TRBD2. Germline V lookup: CDR1 MDHEN, CDR2 SYDVKM. The CDR3 has 22 residues. The V gene end was trimmed by 2 bases and the J gene end by 0 bases; junction bases not matched to a gene: 19. CDR3 DNA sequence: TGTGCCAGCAGTTTAGTCCGGCGAATGACTAGCGGGGTAAGAAAAAGCACAGATACGCAGTATTTT. Encoded protein: CASSLVRRMTSGVRKSTDTQYF.

The J gene is TRBJ1-5, the V gene TRBV19; TRBD1 matches 10 bases. The CDR3 extends over 15 amino acids. V lost 6 bases, J lost 2 bases, and 4 bases stayed unmatched. CDR1 and CDR2 (germline): LNHDA, SQIVND (reference sequence). CDR3 nucleotide sequence: TGTGCCAGTAGGGACAGGGGGTATGGCAATCAGCCCCAGCATTTT. Its translation: CASRDRGYGNQPQHF.

The DNA for the CDR3 is TGTGCCAGCAGCTTATATCGGCTAGCGGGGATAAGCTCCTACAATGAGCAGTTCTTC. It is translated as CASSLYRLAGISSYNEQFF. The rearrangement joins TRBV7-6 to TRBJ2-1; 9 nucleotides line up with TRBD2. The CDR3 sequence is 19 residues long. J gave up 0 bases and V 2 bases, and 11 bases lay outside the gene matches. Germline loops: CDR1 SGHVS, CDR2 FNYEAQ.

The gene calls are TRBV3-1 (or the pseudogene TRBV3-2) and TRBJ2-1; possible D gene TRBD2, 6 bases. There are 15 residues in the CDR3. CDR1 and CDR2 (germline): LGHDT, YNNKEL (reference sequence). With 4 bases removed from V and 7 bases from J, the gap between germline ends came to 17 bases. Written as DNA, the CDR3 is TGTGCCAGCAGCCGGACTACCCTCCCATCAAATGAGCAGTTCTTC. Its protein product is CASSRTTLPSNEQFF.

The gene calls are TRBV5-4 and TRBJ2-5, with a possible D match to TRBD2 (7 bases). Germline V gene sequence: CDR1 SGHNT, CDR2 YYREEE (reference sequence). There are 13 residues in the CDR3. V lost 5 bases and J lost 4, with 12 bases in between. The CDR3, as DNA: TGTGCCAGCAGTGGGGGGGGGCGAGAGACCCAGTACTTC. It is translated as CASSGGGRETQYF.

This chain links TRBV6-5 with TRBJ1-2, with 11 bases fitting TRBD1. The germline V gene encodes CDR1 MNHEY and CDR2 SVGAGI. This CDR3 has 15 residues. V was clipped by 6 bases and J by 4 bases; unmatched bases: 7. In DNA form, the CDR3 reads TGTGCCAGCAGGACCGGGACAGGGGGTATCTATGGCTACACCTTC. Translating gives CASRTGTGGIYGYTF.

This clone has just a few counts. The rearrangement links TRBV6-2 or TRBV6-3 to TRBJ1-1; 8 bases agree with TRBD1. This CDR3 contains 11 residues. CDR1 is MNHEY, CDR2 SVGEGT, per germline. The ends lost 5 bases at V and 11 bases at J; junction bases unmatched: 4. The CDR3 loop is CASSQGAWAFF. The CDR3 region has the DNA TGTGCCAGCAGTCAGGGGGCTTGGGCTTTCTTT.

The chain links TRBV30 to TRBJ1-1; 7 bases line up with TRBD1. The CDR3 covers 12 residues. J lost 6 bases, V lost 3 bases, and 4 bases had no gene match. Germline loops: CDR1 GTSNPN, CDR2 SVGIG (reference sequence). The CDR3 DNA reads as TGTGCCTGGAGCCCTGGGACAGCTGAAGCTTTCTTT. Its translation: CAWSPGTAEAFF.

This clone has a single count. The chain couples TRBV4-3 to TRBJ1-6; D is uncertain. This CDR3 is 15 amino acids long. CDR1 and CDR2 from the germline V gene are LGHNA and YSLEER. V lost 0 bases, J lost 8 bases, and 11 bases lay in between. The CDR3 coding sequence is TGCGCCAGCAGCCAAGAGTCGAGAGTAGATTCACCCCTCCACTTT. Translation: CASSQESRVDSPLHF.

The chain recombines TRBV3-1 (or the pseudogene TRBV3-2) with TRBJ2-5; possibly TRBD2 for D (7 bases). V was shortened by 1 base and J by 4 bases, with 13 bases between the two germline ends. The germline V gene has CDR1 LGHDT and CDR2 YNNKEL (reference sequence). CDR3 length: 15 amino acids. The CDR3, as DNA: TGTGCCAGCAGCCAAGCAACGGGGGGCCGAGAGACCCAGTACTTC. Its translation is CASSQATGGRETQYF.

Here the CDR3 reads CASSRRTGYGTEAFF. Here the CDR3 DNA reads TGTGCCAGTAGTCGACGGACAGGGTACGGCACTGAAGCTTTCTTT. The rearrangement joins TRBV19 to TRBJ1-1; 8 bases are shared with TRBD1. Germline CDR1 is LNHDA and CDR2 is SQIVND (reference sequence). The CDR3 runs to 15 residues. V shed 5 bases and J 4 bases; nucleotides not matched to a gene: 9.

The genes are TRBV4-1 and TRBJ2-2; TRBD2 aligns across 10 bases. The CDR3 spans 17 residues. V was clipped by 0 bases and J by 7 bases; unmatched bases: 8. Per the germline V gene, CDR1 is MGHRA and CDR2 is YSYEKL. DNA of the CDR3: TGCGCCAGCAGCCAAGAAACAGGAGCGGGGGGGCTCGGGGAGCTGTTTTTT. Its translation is CASSQETGAGGLGELFF.

The gene calls are TRBV9 and TRBJ2-3, with 10 positions matching TRBD2. Germline CDR1 and CDR2: SGDLS and YYNGEE. The CDR3 is 16 amino acids. Trimming removed 2 bases from V and 1 base from J; junction bases left unmatched: 4. CDR3 protein: CASSVGAGGGTDTQYF. The CDR3 DNA is TGTGCCAGCAGCGTCGGAGCGGGGGGGGGCACAGATACGCAGTATTTT.

The chain carries TRBV10-3 and TRBJ1-2; perhaps TRBD1 as D (5 bases). CDR1 ENHRY and CDR2 SYGVKD come from the germline V gene. V shed 8 bases and J shed 8 bases, with 15 bases lying between them. This CDR3 is 12 amino acids long. The CDR3 region is CAISEGAEGYTF. Written as DNA, the CDR3 is TGTGCCATCTCCGAAGGGGCAGAGGGCTACACCTTC.

This clone showed up just once. This chain uses TRBV19 with TRBJ1-6, with 9 bases aligning to TRBD1. Looked up from germline, CDR1 is LNHDA and CDR2 is SQIVND (reference sequence). CDR3 size: 15 residues. Trimming cost V 0 bases and J 8 bases; bases outside gene matches: 2. CDR3 residues: CASSIDWTGDSPLHF. In DNA, the CDR3 is TGTGCCAGTAGTATAGATTGGACAGGGGATTCACCCCTCCACTTT.

V usage is TRBV7-2 and J usage is TRBJ2-7, with 11 bases lining up with TRBD1. The ends lost 5 bases at V and 1 base at J; junction bases unmatched: 4. Germline CDR1 reads SGHTA; CDR2 reads FQGNSA. The CDR3 has 15 amino acids. Here the CDR3 DNA reads TGTGCCAGCAGCCAAAGGGACAGGGGGTCCTACGAGCAGTACTTC. Its protein is CASSQRDRGSYEQYF. Looking up the rest from reference TRBV7-2 and TRBJ2-7 gives the full variable domain: GAGVSQSPSNKVTEKGKDVELRCDPISGHTALYWYRQSLGQGLEFLIYFQGNSAPDKSGLPSDRFSAERTGGSVSTLTIQRTQQEDSAVYLCASSQRDRGSYEQYFGPGTRLTVT.

The chain links TRBV7-2 to TRBJ1-3; D may be TRBD1 (5 bases). Germline V gene data show CDR1 as SGHTA and CDR2 as FQGNSA. The CDR3 runs to 15 residues. V dropped 1 base and J dropped 8 bases, with 15 bases sitting between them. The CDR3 protein is CASSLGTGGGDTIYF. CDR3 coding DNA: TGTGCCAGCAGCTTAGGAACAGGCGGCGGGGACACCATATATTTT.

V and J are TRBV5-1 and TRBJ1-2; 7 nucleotides match TRBD1. V dropped 0 bases and J dropped 2; count of bases not matched to a gene: 7. CDR3 size: 16 residues. Looked up from germline, CDR1 is SGHRS and CDR2 is YFSETQ. The CDR3 loop reads CASSLGHTGDNYGYTF. The CDR3 DNA reads TGCGCCAGCAGCTTGGGCCACACAGGGGACAACTATGGCTACACCTTC.